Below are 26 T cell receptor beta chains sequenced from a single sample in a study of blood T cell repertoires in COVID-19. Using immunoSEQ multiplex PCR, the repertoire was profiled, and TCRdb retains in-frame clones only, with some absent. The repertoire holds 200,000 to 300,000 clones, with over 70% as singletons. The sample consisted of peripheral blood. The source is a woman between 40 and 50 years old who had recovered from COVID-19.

DNA of the CDR3: TGTGCCAGCAGCCCCCACGCAGGGACAGGGTATGGCTACACCTTC. Protein sequence: CASSPHAGTGYGYTF. The chain carries TRBV3-1 (or the pseudogene TRBV3-2) and TRBJ1-2, with TRBD1 identical over 9 bases. Germline loops: CDR1 LGHDT, CDR2 YNNKEL (reference sequence). V shed 4 bases, J shed 5 bases, and the junction held 8 bases outside the gene matches. This CDR3 has 15 residues.

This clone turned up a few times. The CDR3 sequence: CASSQWGTLGNTIYF. CDR3 DNA sequence: TGCGCCAGCAGCCAATGGGGCACGCTAGGAAACACCATATATTTT. V and J are TRBV4-1 and TRBJ1-3; maybe TRBD1 (5 bases). CDR3 length: 15 amino acids. The germline V gene has CDR1 MGHRA and CDR2 YSYEKL. V was pared by 2 bases and J by 4 bases, with 12 bases between.

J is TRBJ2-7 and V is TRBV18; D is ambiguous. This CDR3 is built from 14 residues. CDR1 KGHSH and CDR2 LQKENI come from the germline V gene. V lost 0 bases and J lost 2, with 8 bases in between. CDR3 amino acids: CASSPPQAPYEQYF. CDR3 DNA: TGTGCCAGCTCACCACCCCAGGCCCCCTACGAGCAGTACTTC.

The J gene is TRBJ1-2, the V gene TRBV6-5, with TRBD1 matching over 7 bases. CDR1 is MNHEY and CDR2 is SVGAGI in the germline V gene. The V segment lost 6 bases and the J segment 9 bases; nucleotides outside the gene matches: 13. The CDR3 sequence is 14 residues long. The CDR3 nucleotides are TGTGCCAGCAGGTTAGACAGGGAGAGAGATAGCTACACCTTC. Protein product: CASRLDRERDSYTF.

CDR3 coding DNA: TGTGCCAGCAGCTGGGCCGCGGGGGGCACTGAAGCTTTCTTT. This gives the protein CASSWAAGGTEAFF. This chain connects TRBV11-3 to TRBJ1-1, with TRBD1 as a possible D gene (5 bases). This CDR3 contains 14 residues. In germline, CDR1 is SGHNT, CDR2 YENEEA. Trimming left V 4 bases short and J 4 bases short, with 13 bases between.

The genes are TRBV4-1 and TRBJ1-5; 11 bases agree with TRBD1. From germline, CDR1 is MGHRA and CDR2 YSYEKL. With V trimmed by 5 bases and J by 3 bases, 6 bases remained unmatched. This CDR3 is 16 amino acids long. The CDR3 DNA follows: TGCGCCAGCAGCAACCGGGACAGGGGGGACAATCAGCCCCAGCATTTT. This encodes CASSNRDRGDNQPQHF.

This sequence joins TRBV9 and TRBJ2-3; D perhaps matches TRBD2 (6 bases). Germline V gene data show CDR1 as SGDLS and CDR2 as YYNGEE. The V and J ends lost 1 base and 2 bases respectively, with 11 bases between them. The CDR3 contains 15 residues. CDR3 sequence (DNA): TGTGCCAGCAGCGTACGGGGACTGATCACAGATACGCAGTATTTT. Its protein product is CASSVRGLITDTQYF.

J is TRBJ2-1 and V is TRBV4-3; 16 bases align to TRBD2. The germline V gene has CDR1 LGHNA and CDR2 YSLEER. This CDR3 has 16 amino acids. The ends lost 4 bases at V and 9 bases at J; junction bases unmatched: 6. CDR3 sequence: CASSRGTSGGGVEQFF. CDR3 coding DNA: TGCGCCAGCAGCCGAGGGACTAGCGGGGGGGGCGTTGAGCAGTTCTTC.

CDR3 protein: CSSRGGDNEQFF. CDR3 in DNA: TGCAGCTCCCGGGGGGGGGACAATGAGCAGTTCTTC. The V and J genes are TRBV29-1 and TRBJ2-1, with 8 bases matching TRBD2. This CDR3 has 12 residues. In germline, CDR1 is SQVTM, CDR2 ANQGSEA. Trimming cost V 8 bases and J 5 bases; bases outside gene matches: 5.

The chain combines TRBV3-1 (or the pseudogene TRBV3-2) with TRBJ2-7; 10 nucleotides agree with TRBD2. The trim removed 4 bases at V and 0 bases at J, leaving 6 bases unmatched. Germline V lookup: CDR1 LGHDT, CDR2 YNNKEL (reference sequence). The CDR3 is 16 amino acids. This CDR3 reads CASSRNSGGTSYEQYF. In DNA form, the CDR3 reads TGTGCCAGCAGCCGCAATAGCGGGGGGACCTCCTACGAGCAGTACTTC.

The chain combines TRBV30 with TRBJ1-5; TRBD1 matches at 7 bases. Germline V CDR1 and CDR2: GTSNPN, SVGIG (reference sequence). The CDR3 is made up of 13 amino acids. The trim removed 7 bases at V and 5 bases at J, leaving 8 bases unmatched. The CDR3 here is CAFTRQGDQPQHF. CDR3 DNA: TGTGCCTTTACACGACAGGGTGATCAGCCCCAGCATTTT.

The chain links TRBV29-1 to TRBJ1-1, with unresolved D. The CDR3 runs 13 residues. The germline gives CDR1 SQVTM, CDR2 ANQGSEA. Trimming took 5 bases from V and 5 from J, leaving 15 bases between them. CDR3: CSVSRIGETEAFF. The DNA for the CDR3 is TGCAGCGTTTCGAGGATCGGGGAGACTGAAGCTTTCTTT.

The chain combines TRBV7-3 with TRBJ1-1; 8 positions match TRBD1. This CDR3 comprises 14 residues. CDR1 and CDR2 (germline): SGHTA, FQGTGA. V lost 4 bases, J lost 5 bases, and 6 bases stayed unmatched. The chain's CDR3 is CASSSTGARTEAFF. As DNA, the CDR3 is TGTGCCAGCAGCTCGACAGGGGCGCGGACTGAAGCTTTCTTT.

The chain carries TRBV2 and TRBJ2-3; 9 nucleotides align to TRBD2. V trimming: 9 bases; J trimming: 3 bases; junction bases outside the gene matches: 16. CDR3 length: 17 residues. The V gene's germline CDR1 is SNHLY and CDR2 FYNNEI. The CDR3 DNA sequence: TGTGCCAGGGTAGGGCTAGCGGGGCCAACGAGGACAGATACGCAGTATTTT. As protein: CARVGLAGPTRTDTQYF. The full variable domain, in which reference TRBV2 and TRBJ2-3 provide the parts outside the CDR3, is EPEVTQTPSHQVTQMGQEVILRCVPISNHLYFYWYRQILGQKVEFLVSFYNNEISEKSEIFDDQFSVERPDGSNFTLKIRSTKLEDSAMYFCARVGLAGPTRTDTQYFGPGTRLTVL.

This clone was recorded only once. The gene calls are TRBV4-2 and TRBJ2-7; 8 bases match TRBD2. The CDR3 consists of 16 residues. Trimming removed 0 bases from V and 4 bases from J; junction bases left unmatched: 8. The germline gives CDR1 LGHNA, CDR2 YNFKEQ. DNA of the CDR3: TGTGCCAGCAGCCAAGATCCGATAGCGGGGACGTACGAGCAGTACTTC. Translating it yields CASSQDPIAGTYEQYF.

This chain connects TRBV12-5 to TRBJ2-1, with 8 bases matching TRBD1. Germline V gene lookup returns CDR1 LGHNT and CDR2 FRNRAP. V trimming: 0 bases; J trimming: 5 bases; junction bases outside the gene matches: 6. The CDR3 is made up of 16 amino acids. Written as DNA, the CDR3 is TGTGCTAGTGGTTTGGTTACGACAGGGGAGCACAATGAGCAGTTCTTC. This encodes CASGLVTTGEHNEQFF.

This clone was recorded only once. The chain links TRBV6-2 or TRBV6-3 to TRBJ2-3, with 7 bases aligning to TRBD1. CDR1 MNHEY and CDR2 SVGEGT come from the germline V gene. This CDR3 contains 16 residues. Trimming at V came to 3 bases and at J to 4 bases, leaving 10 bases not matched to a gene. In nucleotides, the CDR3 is TGTGCCAGCAGTTATGCGCCAGGGGGTAGCGCAGATACGCAGTATTTT. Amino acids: CASSYAPGGSADTQYF.

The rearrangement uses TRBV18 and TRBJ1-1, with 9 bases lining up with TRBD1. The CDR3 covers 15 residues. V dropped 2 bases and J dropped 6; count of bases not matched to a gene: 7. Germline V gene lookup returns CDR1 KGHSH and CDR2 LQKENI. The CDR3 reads CASSPGTGRVAEAFF. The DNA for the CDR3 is TGTGCCAGCTCACCAGGGACAGGGAGGGTCGCTGAAGCTTTCTTT.

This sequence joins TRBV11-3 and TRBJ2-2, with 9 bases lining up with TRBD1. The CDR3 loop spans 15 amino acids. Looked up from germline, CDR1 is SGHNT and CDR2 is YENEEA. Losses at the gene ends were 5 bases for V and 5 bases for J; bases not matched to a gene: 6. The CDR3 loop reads CASSPGQGFTGELFF. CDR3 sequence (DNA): TGTGCCAGCAGCCCCGGACAGGGGTTTACCGGGGAGCTGTTTTTT. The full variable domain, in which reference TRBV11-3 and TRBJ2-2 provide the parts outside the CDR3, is EAGVVQSPRYKIIEKKQPVAFWCNPISGHNTLYWYLQNLGQGPELLIRYENEEAVDDSQLPKDRFSAERLKGVDSTLKIQPAELGDSAVYLCASSPGQGFTGELFFGEGSRLTVL.

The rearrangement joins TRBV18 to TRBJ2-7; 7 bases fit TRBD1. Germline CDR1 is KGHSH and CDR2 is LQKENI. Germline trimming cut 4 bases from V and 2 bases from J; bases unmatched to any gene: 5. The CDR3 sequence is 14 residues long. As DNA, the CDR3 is TGTGCCAGCTCACTACAGGGACAGACCTACGAGCAGTACTTC. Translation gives CASSLQGQTYEQYF.

CDR3 amino acids: CASSSGQGSDTQYF. The CDR3 DNA follows: TGCGCCAGCAGCTCCGGACAGGGGTCAGATACGCAGTATTTT. J is TRBJ2-3 and V is TRBV5-1; 9 nucleotides line up with TRBD1. V shed 3 bases and J 4 bases; nucleotides not matched to a gene: 3. Germline V lookup: CDR1 SGHRS, CDR2 YFSETQ. The CDR3 totals 14 residues.

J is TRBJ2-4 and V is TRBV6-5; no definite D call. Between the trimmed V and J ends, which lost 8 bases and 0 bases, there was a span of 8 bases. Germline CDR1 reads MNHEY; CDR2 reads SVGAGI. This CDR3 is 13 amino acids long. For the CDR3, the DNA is TGTGCCAGCCGAGGTCTAGCCAAAAACATTCAGTACTTC. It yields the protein CASRGLAKNIQYF.

CDR3 region: CASSPQRGRGQYF. The CDR3 region has the DNA TGTGCCAGCAGCCCGCAGCGGGGTAGGGGCCAGTACTTC. This sequence joins TRBV3-1 (or the pseudogene TRBV3-2) and TRBJ2-5, with 7 bases that match TRBD2. The CDR3 consists of 13 residues. Trimming cost V 4 bases and J 10 bases; bases outside gene matches: 9. CDR1 and CDR2 from the germline V gene are LGHDT and YNNKEL (reference sequence).

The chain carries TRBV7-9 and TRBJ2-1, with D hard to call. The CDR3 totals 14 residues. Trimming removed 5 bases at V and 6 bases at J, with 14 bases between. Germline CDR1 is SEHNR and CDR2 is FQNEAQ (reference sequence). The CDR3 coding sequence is TGTGCCAGCAGCATTGCCCGTATGGCCAATGAGCAGTTCTTC. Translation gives CASSIARMANEQFF.

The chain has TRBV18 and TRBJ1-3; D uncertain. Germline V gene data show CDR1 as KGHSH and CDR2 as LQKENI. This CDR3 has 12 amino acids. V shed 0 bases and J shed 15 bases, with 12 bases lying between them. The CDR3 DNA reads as TGTGCCAGCTCACCACCGGGAGGAGTTAGATATTTT. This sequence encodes CASSPPGGVRYF.

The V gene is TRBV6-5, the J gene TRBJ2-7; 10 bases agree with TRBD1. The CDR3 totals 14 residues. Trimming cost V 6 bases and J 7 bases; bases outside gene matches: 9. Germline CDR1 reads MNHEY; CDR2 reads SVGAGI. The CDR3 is CASRMDRGWREQYF. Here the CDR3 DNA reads TGTGCCAGCAGAATGGACAGGGGGTGGCGAGAGCAGTACTTC.